Listed below are T cell receptor beta chains from one sample, sequenced in a study of T cell responses to AZD1222 COVID-19 vaccine. Sequencing used immunoSEQ multiplex PCR; TCRdb keeps in-frame clones, though not all of them. The table has roughly 160,000 clones, around nine tenths seen once. Sequencing used peripheral blood, obtained 28 days after the second AZD1222 dose. These receptor sequences come from an adult who received the AZD1222 COVID-19 vaccine. Both conserved end residues are part of each CDR3. A D gene is named only where the DNA matches it firmly. Clone size is not always given. Where it is, it says once, few, many or a class for expanded clones.

D,J,size,V,CDR3,DNA
NA,TRBJ2-1,NA,TRBV6-5,CASSKTSYNEQFF,TGTGCCAGCAGTAAGACTTCCTACAATGAGCAGTTCTTC
TRBD1,TRBJ1-2,NA,TRBV25-1,CASSDPGGQGAAF,TGTGCCAGCAGTGATCCCGGGGGACAGGGGGCCGCCTTC
TRBD1,TRBJ2-3,once,TRBV6-4,CASRADHRGGDTQYF,TGTGCCAGCAGGGCAGACCACAGGGGCGGGGATACGCAGTATTTT
TRBD2,TRBJ2-7,NA,TRBV5-4,CASSLRTSGGYEQYF,TGTGCCAGCAGCTTACGAACTAGCGGGGGCTACGAGCAGTACTTC
NA,TRBJ1-4,NA,TRBV5-6,CASSFSRANEKLFF,TGTGCCAGCAGCTTTTCCAGGGCCAATGAAAAACTGTTTTTT
NA,TRBJ2-3,NA,TRBV5-1,CASSPMGPGSTDTQYF,TGCGCCAGCAGCCCCATGGGGCCAGGGAGCACAGATACGCAGTATTTT
NA,TRBJ1-3,few,TRBV11-3,CASSLGNAGNTIYF,TGTGCCAGCAGCTTAGGAAACGCTGGAAACACCATATATTTT
NA,TRBJ2-1,NA,TRBV19,CASSTPRGRGEYNEQFF,TGTGCCAGTAGTACCCCCCGGGGGCGGGGCGAATACAATGAGCAGTTCTTC
NA,TRBJ1-2,NA,TRBV4-3,CASSQDRGYGYTF,TGCGCCAGCAGCCAAGATCGGGGGTATGGCTACACCTTC
NA,TRBJ2-5,NA,TRBV5-1,CASSLVGRQETQYF,TGCGCCAGCAGCTTGGTTGGCCGGCAAGAGACCCAGTACTTC
NA,TRBJ1-5,NA,TRBV6-6,CASSHEGQGGQPQHF,TGTGCCAGCAGTCACGAGGGCCAGGGAGGTCAGCCCCAGCATTTT
NA,TRBJ1-3,few,TRBV27,CASSLFSGNTIYF,TGTGCCAGCAGTTTGTTTTCTGGAAACACCATATATTTT
TRBD1,TRBJ2-1,NA,TRBV6-2/TRBV6-3,CASSPPTGGNEQFF,TGTGCCAGCAGTCCCCCAACAGGGGGCAATGAGCAGTTCTTC
NA,TRBJ1-1,NA,TRBV4-3,CASSHRQSNTEAFF,TGCGCCAGCAGCCATCGACAGTCGAACACTGAAGCTTTCTTT
NA,TRBJ2-7,few,TRBV27,CASSRLDFYEQYF,TGTGCCAGCAGCCGACTGGACTTCTACGAGCAGTACTTC
NA,TRBJ1-2,NA,TRBV12-3/TRBV12-4,CASSLLNDAGYTF,TGTGCCAGCAGTCTACTTAATGACGCTGGCTACACCTTC
NA,TRBJ1-1,NA,TRBV29-1,CSVGSSTEAFF,TGCAGCGTTGGCTCTAGCACTGAAGCTTTCTTT
TRBD1,TRBJ1-2,NA,TRBV3-1/TRBV3-2,CASSQGDRAERGYTF,TGTGCCAGCAGCCAAGGGGACAGGGCCGAGCGTGGCTACACCTTC
NA,TRBJ2-5,NA,TRBV3-1/TRBV3-2,CASSPPHGGYQETQYF,TGTGCCAGCAGCCCCCCTCACGGCGGGTACCAAGAGACCCAGTACTTC
NA,TRBJ1-1,NA,TRBV2,CASSALPNTEAFF,TGTGCCAGCAGTGCTCTGCCGAACACTGAAGCTTTCTTT
TRBD1,TRBJ1-1,NA,TRBV7-9,CASSMGQGEAFF,TGTGCCAGCAGCATGGGACAGGGTGAAGCTTTCTTT
NA,TRBJ1-2,NA,TRBV10-3,CAIRDFPQGKRDYGYTF,TGTGCCATCAGGGATTTCCCGCAGGGGAAGAGAGACTATGGCTACACCTTC
NA,TRBJ2-2,NA,TRBV2,CASQPGPVANTGELFF,TGTGCCAGTCAGCCGGGACCCGTAGCGAACACCGGGGAGCTGTTTTTT